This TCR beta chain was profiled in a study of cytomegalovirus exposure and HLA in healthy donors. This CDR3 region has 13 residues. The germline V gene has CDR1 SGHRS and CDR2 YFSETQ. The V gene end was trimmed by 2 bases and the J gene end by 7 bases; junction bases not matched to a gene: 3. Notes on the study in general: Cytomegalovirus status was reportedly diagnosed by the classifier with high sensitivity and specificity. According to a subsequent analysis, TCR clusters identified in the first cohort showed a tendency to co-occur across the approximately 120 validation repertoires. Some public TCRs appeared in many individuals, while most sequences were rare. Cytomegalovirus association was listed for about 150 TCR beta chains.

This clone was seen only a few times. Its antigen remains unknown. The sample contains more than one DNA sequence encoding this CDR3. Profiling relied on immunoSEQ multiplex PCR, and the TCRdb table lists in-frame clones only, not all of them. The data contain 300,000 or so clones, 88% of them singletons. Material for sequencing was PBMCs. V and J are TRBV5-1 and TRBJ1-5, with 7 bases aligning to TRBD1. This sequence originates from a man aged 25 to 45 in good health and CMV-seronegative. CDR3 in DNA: TGCGCCAGCAGCTTCACAGGGGACCAGCCCCAGCATTTT. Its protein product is CASSFTGDQPQHF. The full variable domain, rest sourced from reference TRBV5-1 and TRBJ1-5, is KAGVTQTPRYLIKTRGQQVTLSCSPISGHRSVSWYQQTPGQGLQFLFEYFSETQRNKGNFPGRFSGRQFSNSRSEMNVSTLELGDSALYLCASSFTGDQPQHFGDGTRLSIL.